This TCR beta chain stems from a study of OX40 agonist ivuxolimab in advanced cancers. About the study: Ivuxolimab is a fully human IgG2 antibody that activates OX40 (CD134). 30% to 40% of patients had received prior checkpoint inhibitor therapy.

Assay used: immunoSEQ multiplex PCR; TCRdb lists only in-frame clones, some missing. The table includes roughly 53,000 clones, around 90% detected once. The germline V gene has CDR1 SGHTA and CDR2 FQGTGA. With 2 bases removed from V and 0 bases from J, the gap between germline ends came to 5 bases. This CDR3 is built from 15 residues. Peripheral blood came from all dose cohorts at three timepoints. This sequence originates from an adult with an advanced solid tumor such as melanoma, head and neck, liver or kidney cancer. The chain is built from TRBV7-3 and TRBJ2-6; D unclear. Sequenced here: CD4+ or CD8+ T cells sorted from blood, sampled in a trial of the OX40 agonist ivuxolimab. The CDR3 bases are TGTGCCAGCAGCTTACAAGCCTCTGGGGCCAACGTCCTGACTTTC. Translated, it gives CASSLQASGANVLTF.